This T cell receptor (beta chain) was retrieved from a study of blood T cell repertoires in COVID-19. V shed 8 bases, J shed 5 bases, and the junction held 5 bases outside the gene matches. From germline, CDR1 is SGHTA and CDR2 FQGTGA. This CDR3 has 15 amino acids. As originally analysed: For nucleated cells, counts were estimated from reference gene primer amplification. Clones were read by immunoSEQ multiplex PCR, and TCRdb kept only the in-frame ones, dropping some. D and trimming come from the DNA, and the V and J calls and clone size come from that table. The sample has tens of thousands of clones, around 87% seen once.

The sequence derives from a human donor in a cohort sampled during active COVID-19. The sample taken for sequencing was peripheral blood. This sequence joins TRBV7-3 and TRBJ2-3; 15 bases align to TRBD2. The CDR3 reads CASAPGLAGGDTQYF. Written as DNA, the CDR3 is TGTGCCAGCGCGCCGGGACTAGCGGGAGGAGATACGCAGTATTTT.